The 10 T cell receptor beta chains reported below all come from one sample, sequenced in a study of T cells in women clearing cervical HPV infection. Profiling relied on immunoSEQ multiplex PCR, and the TCRdb table lists in-frame clones only, not all of them. Found here are fewer than 25,000 clones; the top ten clones hold less than 6%. Sequences were obtained from blood buffy coat. The origin of the receptors is a woman between 18 and 70 years old with a cervical HPV16 infection that either progressed to CIN3+ or cleared (not recorded which).

For this clone: The read falls 3 residues short of the CDR3 end, and the missing part is taken from the germline J gene. The genes are TRBV9 and TRBJ2-5; possibly TRBD1 for D (6 bases). Germline CDR1 SGDLS, CDR2 YYNGEE. V shed 1 base and J shed 0 bases, with 7 bases lying between them. This CDR3 region has 14 residues. CDR3 sequence: CASSVTGYQETQYF. The covered CDR3 bases are TGTGCCAGCAGCGTAACAGGGTACCAAGAGACC.

The sequenced part of the CDR3 DNA is TGCAGTGCTGGGGTACAGGGCTACGAG. This translates into CSAGVQGYE. The CDR3 in full is CSAGVQGYEQYF. The V call is TRBV20-1, the J call TRBJ2-7, with a weak D call TRBD1 (6 bases). The read halts 3 residues ahead of the CDR3 end, with the missing end drawn from the germline J gene. With 5 bases removed from V and 3 bases from J, the gap between germline ends came to 11 bases. The CDR3 has 12 amino acids. Germline CDR1 is DFQATT and CDR2 is SNEGSKA (reference sequence).

On this clone itself: The read ends 3 residues before the CDR3 terminus; that terminus is restored from the germline J gene. The genes are TRBV5-6 and TRBJ2-7; weak D call: TRBD1 (6 bases). V was cut by 5 bases and J by 2 bases, with 11 bases left in between. The CDR3 totals 13 residues. CDR1 and CDR2 (germline): SGHDT, YYEEEE. CDR3: CASSKDRAYEQYF. Incomplete CDR3 DNA: TGTGCCAGCAGTAAGGACAGAGCCTACGAG.

Concerning this clone: The CDR3 end is not reached by the read, which stops 3 residues before it; the germline J gene fills it in. V and J are TRBV10-3 and TRBJ2-4, with a possible D match to TRBD2 (6 bases). Trimming left V 6 bases short and J 6 bases short, with 9 bases between. The CDR3 is made up of 12 amino acids. From germline, CDR1 is ENHRY and CDR2 SYGVKD. The CDR3 is CAISQEGNIQYF. Partial CDR3 DNA: TGTGCCATCAGCCAGGAGGGAAACATT.

Concerning this clone itself: The read halts 3 residues ahead of the CDR3 end, with the missing end drawn from the germline J gene. V usage is TRBV19 and J usage is TRBJ2-1, with D perhaps given as TRBD1 or TRBD2 (5 bases each). CDR3 length equals 13 residues. V was clipped by 7 bases and J by 7 bases, with 14 bases between them. Germline assignment: CDR1 LNHDA and CDR2 SQIVND (reference sequence). The CDR3 DNA, read in part, is TGTGCCAGTATAGGGGAGTCGTCGAATGAG. This encodes CASIGESSNE. The full CDR3 protein is CASIGESSNEQFF.

The CDR3 bases that were read are TGCAGTGCTAGAGGAGGGGATAGATCACCC. Its protein is CSARGGDRSP. The entire CDR3 protein is CSARGGDRSPLHF. The chain carries TRBV20-1 and TRBJ1-6; possible D gene TRBD1, 5 bases. The CDR3 end falls 3 residues outside the read, so it is completed with the germline J gene. The CDR3 contains 13 residues. CDR1 is DFQATT, CDR2 SNEGSKA, per germline (reference sequence). V lost 1 base and J 10 bases, leaving 11 bases between the germline ends.

CDR3 region: CASSELAGGPDTQYF. Incomplete CDR3 DNA: TGTGCCAGCAGTGAACTAGCGGGGGGCCCAGATACG. The chain has TRBV2 and TRBJ2-3; 11 bases match TRBD2. With the read ending 3 residues before the CDR3 end, the germline J gene is used to fill in that end. Germline CDR1 is SNHLY and CDR2 is FYNNEI. CDR3 length: 15 amino acids. Germline trimming cut 2 bases from V and 4 bases from J; bases unmatched to any gene: 2. Complete variable domain (other parts from reference TRBV2 and TRBJ2-3): EPEVTQTPSHQVTQMGQEVILRCVPISNHLYFYWYRQILGQKVEFLVSFYNNEISEKSEIFDDQFSVERPDGSNFTLKIRSTKLEDSAMYFCASSELAGGPDTQYFGPGTRLTVL.

A word on this clone: The read terminates 3 residues ahead of where the CDR3 ends, so the germline J gene completes it. The chain uses TRBV5-4 and TRBJ2-2; 9 bases map to TRBD1. Germline values: CDR1 SGHNT, CDR2 YYREEE (reference sequence). This CDR3 has 15 residues. V was pared by 5 bases and J by 5 bases, with 7 bases of the junction left unmatched. CDR3 amino acids: CASRAGTGRTGELFF. The CDR3 bases that were read are TGTGCCAGCAGGGCCGGGACAGGGCGGACCGGGGAG. Complete variable domain (other parts from reference TRBV5-4 and TRBJ2-2): ETGVTQSPTHLIKTRGQQVTLRCSSQSGHNTVSWYQQALGQGPQFIFQYYREEENGRGNFPPRFSGLQFPNYSSELNVNALELDDSALYLCASRAGTGRTGELFFGEGSRLTVL.

A word on this clone: The read ends 3 residues early relative to the CDR3; the germline J gene fills the gap. The chain couples TRBV2 to TRBJ1-1, with a possible D match to TRBD1 (6 bases). This CDR3 spans 15 amino acids. Germline CDR1 reads SNHLY; CDR2 reads FYNNEI. The sequenced part of the CDR3 DNA is TGTGCCAGTGGGCGTACGGTGGACCGGACAGATACG. Translation: CASGRTVDRTDT. The whole CDR3 is CASGRTVDRTDTAFF.

A note on this clone: The read gets to within 3 residues of the CDR3 end, and the germline J gene fills in the rest. The V call is TRBV18, the J call TRBJ2-4, with a possible D match to TRBD1 (6 bases). CDR3 size: 16 residues. Germline values: CDR1 KGHSH, CDR2 LQKENI. This CDR3 is CASSAMDSEAKYGQYF. CDR3 bases read: TGTGCCAGCTCAGCCATGGACAGCGAAGCAAAATATGGT. The complete variable domain, with remaining parts taken from reference TRBV18 and TRBJ2-4, reads NAGVMQNPRHLVRRRGQEARLRCSPMKGHSHVYWYRQLPEEGLKFMVYLQKENIIDESGMPKERFSAEFPKEGPSILRIQQVVRGDSAAYFCASSAMDSEAKYGQYFGAGTRLSVL.